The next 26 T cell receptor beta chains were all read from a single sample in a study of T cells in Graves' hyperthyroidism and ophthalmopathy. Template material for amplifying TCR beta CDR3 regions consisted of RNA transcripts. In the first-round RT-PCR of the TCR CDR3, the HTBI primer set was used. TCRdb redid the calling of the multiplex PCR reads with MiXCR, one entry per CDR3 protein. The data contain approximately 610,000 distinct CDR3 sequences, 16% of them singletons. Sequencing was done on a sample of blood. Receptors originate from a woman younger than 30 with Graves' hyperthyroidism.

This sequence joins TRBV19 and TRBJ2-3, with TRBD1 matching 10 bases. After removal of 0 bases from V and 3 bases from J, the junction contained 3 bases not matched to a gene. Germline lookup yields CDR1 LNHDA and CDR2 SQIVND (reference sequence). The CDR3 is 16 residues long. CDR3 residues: CASSIDGTGVTDTQYF. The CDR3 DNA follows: TGTGCCAGTAGTATAGATGGGACAGGGGTTACAGATACGCAGTATTTT.

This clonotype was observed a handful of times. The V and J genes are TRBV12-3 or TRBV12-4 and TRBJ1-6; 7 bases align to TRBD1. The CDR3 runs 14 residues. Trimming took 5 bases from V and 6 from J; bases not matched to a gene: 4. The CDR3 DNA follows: TGTGCCAGCAGTCGGACAGGCGGTAATTCACCCCTCCACTTT. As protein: CASSRTGGNSPLHF.

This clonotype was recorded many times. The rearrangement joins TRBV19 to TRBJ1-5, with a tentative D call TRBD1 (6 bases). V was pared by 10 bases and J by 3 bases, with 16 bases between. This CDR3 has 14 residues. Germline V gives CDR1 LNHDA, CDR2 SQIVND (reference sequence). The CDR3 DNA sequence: TGTGCCACCACAAGGACAGTGCTCAATCAGCCCCAGCATTTT. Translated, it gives CATTRTVLNQPQHF.

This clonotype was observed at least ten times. The chain's CDR3 is CASSLMSGTLNNEQFF. The CDR3 region has the DNA TGTGCCAGCAGTTTAATGTCCGGGACGTTAAACAATGAGCAGTTCTTC. J is TRBJ2-1 and V is TRBV12-3 or TRBV12-4, with D tentatively TRBD1 or TRBD2 (5 bases each). Trimming left V 2 bases short and J 5 bases short, with 16 bases between. There are 16 residues in the CDR3.

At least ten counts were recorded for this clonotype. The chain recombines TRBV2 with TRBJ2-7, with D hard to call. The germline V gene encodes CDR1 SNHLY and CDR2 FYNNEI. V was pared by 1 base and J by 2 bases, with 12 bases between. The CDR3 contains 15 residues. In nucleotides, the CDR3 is TGTGCCAGCAGTGAAGATGGCAGTCTACCCTACGAGCAGTACTTC. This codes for CASSEDGSLPYEQYF.

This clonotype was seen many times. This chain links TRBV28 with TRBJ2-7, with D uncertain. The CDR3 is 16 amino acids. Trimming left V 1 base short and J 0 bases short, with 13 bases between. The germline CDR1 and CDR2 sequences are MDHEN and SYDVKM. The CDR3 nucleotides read TGTGCCAGCAGTTTATTGGTCGGGCTGAGCTCCTACGAGCAGTACTTC. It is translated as CASSLLVGLSSYEQYF. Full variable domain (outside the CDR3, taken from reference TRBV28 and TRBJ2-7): DVKVTQSSRYLVKRTGEKVFLECVQDMDHENMFWYRQDPGLGLRLIYFSYDVKMKEKGDIPEGYSVSREKKERFSLILESASTNQTSMYLCASSLLVGLSSYEQYFGPGTRLTVT.

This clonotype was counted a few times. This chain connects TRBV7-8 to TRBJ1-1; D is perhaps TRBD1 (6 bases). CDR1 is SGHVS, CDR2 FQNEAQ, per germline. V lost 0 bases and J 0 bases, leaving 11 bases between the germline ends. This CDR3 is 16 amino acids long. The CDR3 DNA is TGTGCCAGCAGCTTAGCGAGGGCAGGGGTGAACACTGAAGCTTTCTTT. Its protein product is CASSLARAGVNTEAFF.

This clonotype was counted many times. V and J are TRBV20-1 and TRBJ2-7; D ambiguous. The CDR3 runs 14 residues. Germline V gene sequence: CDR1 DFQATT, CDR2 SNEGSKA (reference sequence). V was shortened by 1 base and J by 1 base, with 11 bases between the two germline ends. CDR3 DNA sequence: TGCAGTGCTAGAGGACTTGGTGGATCCTACGAGCAGTACTTC. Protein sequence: CSARGLGGSYEQYF.

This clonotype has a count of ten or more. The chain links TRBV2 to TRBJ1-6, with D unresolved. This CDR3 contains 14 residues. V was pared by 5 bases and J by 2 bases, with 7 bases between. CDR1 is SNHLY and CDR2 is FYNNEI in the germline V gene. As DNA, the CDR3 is TGTGCCAGCAGTCAGGTGCCCTATAATTCACCCCTCCACTTT. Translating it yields CASSQVPYNSPLHF.

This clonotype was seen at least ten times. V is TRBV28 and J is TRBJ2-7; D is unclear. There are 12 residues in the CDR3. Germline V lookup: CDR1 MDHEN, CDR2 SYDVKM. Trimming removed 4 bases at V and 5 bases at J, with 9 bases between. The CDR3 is CASSSYRDEQYF. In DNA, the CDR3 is TGTGCCAGCAGTTCTTATCGGGACGAGCAGTACTTC. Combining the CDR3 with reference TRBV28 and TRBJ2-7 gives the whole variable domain DVKVTQSSRYLVKRTGEKVFLECVQDMDHENMFWYRQDPGLGLRLIYFSYDVKMKEKGDIPEGYSVSREKKERFSLILESASTNQTSMYLCASSSYRDEQYFGPGTRLTVT.

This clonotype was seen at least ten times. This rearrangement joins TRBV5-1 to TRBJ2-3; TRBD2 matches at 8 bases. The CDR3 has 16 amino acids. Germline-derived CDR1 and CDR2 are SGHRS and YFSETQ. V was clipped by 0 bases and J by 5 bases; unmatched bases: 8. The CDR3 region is CASSLVLAEVGDTQYF. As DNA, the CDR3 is TGCGCCAGCAGCTTGGTACTAGCGGAGGTGGGAGATACGCAGTATTTT.

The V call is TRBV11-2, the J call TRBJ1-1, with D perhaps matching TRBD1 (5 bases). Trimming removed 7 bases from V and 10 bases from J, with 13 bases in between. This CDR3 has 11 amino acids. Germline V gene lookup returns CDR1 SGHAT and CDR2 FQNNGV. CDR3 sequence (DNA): TGTGCCAGCACCCTGGGACGGTCAGCTTTCTTT. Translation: CASTLGRSAFF.

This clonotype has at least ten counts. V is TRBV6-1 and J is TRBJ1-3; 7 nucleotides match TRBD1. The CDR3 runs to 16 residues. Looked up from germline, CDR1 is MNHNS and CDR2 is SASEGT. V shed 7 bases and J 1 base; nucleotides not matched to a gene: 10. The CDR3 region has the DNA TGTGCCAGCACCCACCAGCCAGGGGGTTCTGGAAACACCATATATTTT. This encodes CASTHQPGGSGNTIYF.

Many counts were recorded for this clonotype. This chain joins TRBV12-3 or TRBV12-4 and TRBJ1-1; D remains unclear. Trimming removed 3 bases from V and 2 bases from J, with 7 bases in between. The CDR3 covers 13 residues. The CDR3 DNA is TGTGCCAGCAGTTTTTGGGGTAACACTGAAGCTTTCTTT. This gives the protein CASSFWGNTEAFF.

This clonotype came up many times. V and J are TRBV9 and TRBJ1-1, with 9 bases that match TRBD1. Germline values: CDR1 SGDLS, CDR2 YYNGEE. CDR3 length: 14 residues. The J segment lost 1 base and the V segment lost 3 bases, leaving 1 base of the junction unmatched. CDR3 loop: CASSEQGANTEAFF. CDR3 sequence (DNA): TGTGCCAGCAGCGAACAGGGGGCGAACACTGAAGCTTTCTTT.

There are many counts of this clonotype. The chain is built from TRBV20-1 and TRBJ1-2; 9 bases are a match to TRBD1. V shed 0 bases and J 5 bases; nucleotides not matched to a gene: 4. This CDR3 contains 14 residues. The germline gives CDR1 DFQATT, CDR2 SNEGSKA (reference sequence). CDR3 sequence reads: CSARDPGTGYGYTF. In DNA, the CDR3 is TGCAGTGCTAGAGATCCCGGGACAGGGTATGGCTACACCTTC.

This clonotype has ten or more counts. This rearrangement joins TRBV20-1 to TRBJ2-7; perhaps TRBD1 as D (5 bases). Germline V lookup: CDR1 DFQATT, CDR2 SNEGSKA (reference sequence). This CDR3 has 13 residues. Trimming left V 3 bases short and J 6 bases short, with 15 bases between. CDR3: CSASHQGRGEQYF. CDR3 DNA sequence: TGCAGTGCTAGCCATCAGGGCCGTGGCGAGCAGTACTTC.

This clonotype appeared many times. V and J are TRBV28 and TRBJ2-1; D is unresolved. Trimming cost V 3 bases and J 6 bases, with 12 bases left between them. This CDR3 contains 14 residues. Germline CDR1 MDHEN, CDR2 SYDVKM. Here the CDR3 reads CASSLVVEINEQFF. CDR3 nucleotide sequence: TGTGCCAGCAGTTTGGTTGTAGAGATCAATGAGCAGTTCTTC.

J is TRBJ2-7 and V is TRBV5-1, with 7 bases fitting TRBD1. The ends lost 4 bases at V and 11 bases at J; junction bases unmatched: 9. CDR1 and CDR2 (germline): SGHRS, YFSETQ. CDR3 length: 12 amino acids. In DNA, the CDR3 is TGCGCCAGCAGCAATGGACAGGTTGAGGAGTACTTC. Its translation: CASSNGQVEEYF.

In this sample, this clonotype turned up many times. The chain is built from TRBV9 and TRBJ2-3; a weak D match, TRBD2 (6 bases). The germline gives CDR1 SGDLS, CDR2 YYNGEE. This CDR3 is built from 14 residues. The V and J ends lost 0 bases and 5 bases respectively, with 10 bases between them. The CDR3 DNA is TGTGCCAGCAGCGTAGGCTCGGGGGAAGATACGCAGTATTTT. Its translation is CASSVGSGEDTQYF. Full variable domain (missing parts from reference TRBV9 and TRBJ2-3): DSGVTQTPKHLITATGQRVTLRCSPRSGDLSVYWYQQSLDQGLQFLIQYYNGEERAKGNILERFSAQQFPDLHSELNLSSLELGDSALYFCASSVGSGEDTQYFGPGTRLTVL.

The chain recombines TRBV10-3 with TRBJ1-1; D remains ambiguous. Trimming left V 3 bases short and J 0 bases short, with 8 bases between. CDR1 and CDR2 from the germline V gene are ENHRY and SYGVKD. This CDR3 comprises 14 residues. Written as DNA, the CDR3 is TGTGCCATCAGTGACACGGGTCTGAACACTGAAGCTTTCTTT. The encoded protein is CAISDTGLNTEAFF.

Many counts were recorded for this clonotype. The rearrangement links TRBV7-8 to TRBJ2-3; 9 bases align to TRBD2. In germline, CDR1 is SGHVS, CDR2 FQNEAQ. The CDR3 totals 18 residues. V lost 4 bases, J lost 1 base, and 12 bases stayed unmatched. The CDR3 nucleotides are TGTGCCAGCAGCTGGTTGCCCACCACTAGCGGGCGCACAGATACGCAGTATTTT. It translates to CASSWLPTTSGRTDTQYF.

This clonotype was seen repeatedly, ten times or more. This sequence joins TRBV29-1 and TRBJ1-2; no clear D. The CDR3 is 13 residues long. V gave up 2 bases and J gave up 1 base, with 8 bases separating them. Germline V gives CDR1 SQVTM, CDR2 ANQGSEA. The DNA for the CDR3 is TGCAGCGTTGAAAATTACAGTAACTATGGCTACACCTTC. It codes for CSVENYSNYGYTF.

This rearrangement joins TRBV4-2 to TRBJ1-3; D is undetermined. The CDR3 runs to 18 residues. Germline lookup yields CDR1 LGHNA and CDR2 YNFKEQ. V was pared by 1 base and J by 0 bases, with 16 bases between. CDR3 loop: CASSQVTMGLGSGNTIYF. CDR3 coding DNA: TGTGCCAGCAGCCAAGTTACGATGGGGTTAGGCTCTGGAAACACCATATATTTT.

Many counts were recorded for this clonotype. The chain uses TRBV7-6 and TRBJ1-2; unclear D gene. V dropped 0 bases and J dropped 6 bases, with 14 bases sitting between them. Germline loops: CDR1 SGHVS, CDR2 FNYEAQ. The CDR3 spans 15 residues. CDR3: CASSLASGRMNGYTF. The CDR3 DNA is TGTGCCAGCAGCTTAGCGTCGGGGAGGATGAATGGCTACACCTTC.

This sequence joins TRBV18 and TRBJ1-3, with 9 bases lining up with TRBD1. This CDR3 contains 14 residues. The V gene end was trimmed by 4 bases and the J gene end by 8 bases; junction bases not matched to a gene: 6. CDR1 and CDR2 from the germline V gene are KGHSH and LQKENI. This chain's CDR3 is CASSQGQGIDTIYF. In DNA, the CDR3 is TGTGCCAGCTCACAAGGACAGGGGATCGACACCATATATTTT.